This TCR beta chain was retrieved from a study of T cells in Graves' hyperthyroidism and ophthalmopathy. Overall study results and limits: Most thyroid-expanded clonotypes above 0.001 were also found in blood. Ophthalmopathy, which appeared later, was predicted by the model a median around 6 months before onset.

On this clonotype itself: Its antigen is unidentified.

TCR beta CDR3 regions were amplified from RNA. First-round RT-PCR targeting the TCR CDR3 was performed with the HTBI primer set. TCRdb passed the multiplex PCR reads through MiXCR, listing each CDR3 protein once. The table has around 600,000 distinct CDR3 sequences, 13% to 15% seen once. Trimming at V came to 3 bases and at J to 1 base, leaving 8 bases not matched to a gene. The CDR3 contains 17 residues. CDR1 is LGHNA, CDR2 YSLEER, per germline. The chain joins TRBV4-3 to TRBJ2-3; 9 nucleotides match TRBD1. The clonotype was recovered from a woman in her 50s with Graves' ophthalmopathy. Source material: blood. CDR3 coding DNA: TGCGCCAGCAGCCACACGGACAGGGGACGTGGCACAGATACGCAGTATTTT. Protein sequence: CASSHTDRGRGTDTQYF.